These T cell receptor beta chains were read from a single sample in a study of cytomegalovirus exposure and HLA in healthy donors. The repertoire was sequenced with immunoSEQ multiplex PCR; TCRdb's copy has only in-frame clones and lacks some. The sample spans about 140,000 clones; the ten largest clones claim roughly 2.5%. The sample comprised PBMCs. Receptor source: a man in his forties in good health and CMV-seronegative. The conserved cysteine and the conserved F or W are not part of the CDR3 here. A D gene is named only where the DNA matches it firmly.

J | V | D | length | CDR3
TRBJ2-3 | TRBV10-3 | TRBD2 | 16 | AISESASGGSGADTQY
TRBJ2-7 | TRBV7-9 | - | 10 | ASSIQGYEQY
TRBJ2-5 | TRBV5-6 | - | 12 | ASSFPGGRETQY
TRBJ2-2 | TRBV4-1 | - | 13 | ASSQEKGVPGELF
TRBJ2-1 | TRBV9 | - | 11 | ASSDRYYNEQF
TRBJ1-2 | TRBV28 | - | 11 | ASSLFQGQGYT
TRBJ1-3 | TRBV2 | - | 14 | ASSAGTPDSGNTIY
TRBJ1-4 | TRBV11-1 | - | 12 | ASSRDPTGEKLF
TRBJ2-4 | TRBV6-1 | - | 10 | ASSERRDIQY
TRBJ2-1 | TRBV28 | TRBD2 | 13 | ASNTHRGGSNEQF
TRBJ2-1 | TRBV11-3 | TRBD2 | 13 | ASSRFSGGYNEQF
TRBJ2-3 | TRBV7-9 | - | 13 | ASSPWTKDTDTQY
TRBJ1-2 | TRBV18 | - | 13 | ASSPPVDGAGGYT
TRBJ2-3 | TRBV9 | TRBD2 | 13 | ASSDSGGATDTQY
TRBJ1-1 | TRBV10-3 | TRBD1 | 13 | AIRDRGLANTEAF
TRBJ2-3 | TRBV2 | - | 12 | ASRSDSSTDTQY
TRBJ1-2 | TRBV19 | TRBD1 | 13 | ASTRNEGAYYGYT
TRBJ1-2 | TRBV9 | - | 13 | ASSARDRTNYGYT
TRBJ2-3 | TRBV6-5 | TRBD2 | 14 | ASSFRTSGAADTQY
TRBJ2-7 | TRBV7-9 | - | 13 | ASSLAPGGTHEQY
TRBJ1-1 | TRBV14 | - | 13 | ASSSWESEGTEAF
TRBJ2-1 | TRBV9 | - | 13 | ASSVQGYPSNEQF
TRBJ2-1 | TRBV5-1 | - | 12 | ASSLVGGYNEQF
TRBJ1-2 | TRBV5-6 | - | 13 | ASSLVFARDYGYT
TRBJ2-1 | TRBV4-3 | - | 14 | ASSQDLTRGFNEQF
TRBJ2-7 | TRBV10-3 | TRBD1 | 12 | AISPGQGKNEQY
TRBJ2-7 | TRBV18 | TRBD1 | 13 | ASSPPGTVAGEQY
TRBJ2-1 | TRBV13 | - | 11 | ASSPRTVNEQF
TRBJ2-1 | TRBV7-2 | TRBD1 | 14 | ASSLRDRGLYNEQF
TRBJ2-2 | TRBV5-1 | - | 12 | ASSSEGNTGELF
TRBJ2-2 | TRBV5-1 | TRBD1 | 14 | ASSFWDRLNTGELF
TRBJ1-2 | TRBV9 | TRBD1 | 10 | ASSGDRVGYT
TRBJ2-7 | TRBV7-7 | - | 12 | ASSPSGQGYEQY
TRBJ2-1 | TRBV5-1 | - | 13 | ASSLAQVSYNEQF
TRBJ2-7 | TRBV5-1 | TRBD1 | 12 | ASRKTGGGYEQY
TRBJ2-1 | TRBV2 | TRBD2 | 10 | ASSTSGGEQF
TRBJ2-3 | TRBV5-6 | TRBD2 | 14 | ASSLAGRGGQDTQY
TRBJ2-7 | TRBV4-1 | - | 13 | ASSQLSQVKHEQY
TRBJ1-2 | TRBV11-2 | TRBD1 | 13 | ASSLGDSLYYGYT
TRBJ1-2 | TRBV11-3 | - | 10 | ASSLARDGYT
TRBJ1-1 | TRBV6-5 | - | 11 | ASFPDGYTEAF
TRBJ2-6 | TRBV28 | - | 12 | ASSFHSGANVLT
TRBJ2-7 | TRBV6-5 | TRBD1 | 13 | ASSSSGQGYHEQY
TRBJ2-5 | TRBV29-1 | TRBD1 | 10 | SVYRGEETQY
TRBJ2-7 | TRBV7-9 | - | 12 | ASSPTGPTYEQY
TRBJ2-7 | TRBV9 | TRBD2 | 15 | ASSVGSRGGRAYEQY